The 22 T cell receptor beta chains listed next were all sequenced from one sample in a study of T cell responses to AZD1222 COVID-19 vaccine. Profiling relied on immunoSEQ multiplex PCR, and the TCRdb table lists in-frame clones only, not all of them. The table has 110,000 or so clones, approximately 88% seen once. Sample: peripheral blood, taken 28 days after the second AZD1222 dose. These TCRs come from an adult who received the AZD1222 COVID-19 vaccine.

This chain links TRBV4-2 with TRBJ2-7; D ambiguous. This CDR3 comprises 13 residues. In germline, CDR1 is LGHNA, CDR2 YNFKEQ. The V end lost 0 bases, the J end lost 2 bases, and 5 bases lay between the germline ends. This chain's CDR3 is CASSQDETYEQYF. CDR3 nucleotide sequence: TGTGCCAGCAGCCAAGATGAGACCTACGAGCAGTACTTC.

The CDR3 bases are TGTGCCAGCAGCTTAGTGTTCCTACCTAGCACAGATACGCAGTATTTT. It specifies CASSLVFLPSTDTQYF. The V and J genes are TRBV7-6 and TRBJ2-3; D call uncertain. The V gene's germline CDR1 is SGHVS and CDR2 FNYEAQ. V lost 1 base to trimming and J lost 0 bases, with 11 bases between them. The CDR3 sequence is 16 residues long.

The V gene is TRBV4-2, the J gene TRBJ2-7; TRBD1 is a possible D gene (6 bases). Germline CDR1 and CDR2: LGHNA and YNFKEQ. This CDR3 has 16 residues. V was pared by 0 bases and J by 2 bases, with 14 bases between. Here the CDR3 reads CASSQEAVGATYEQYF. The CDR3 DNA sequence: TGTGCCAGCAGCCAAGAGGCAGTGGGGGCTACCTACGAGCAGTACTTC.

V usage is TRBV10-3 and J usage is TRBJ1-3; unclear D gene. CDR3 size: 14 residues. Trimming shortened V by 7 bases and J by 2 bases, and 12 bases separated the two germline ends. CDR1 and CDR2 (germline): ENHRY, SYGVKD. CDR3 DNA: TGTGCCATCAAAAACGGAGAGGCTGGAAACACCATATATTTT. It codes for CAIKNGEAGNTIYF.

This rearrangement joins TRBV4-3 to TRBJ2-5; 10 nucleotides align to TRBD1. From germline, CDR1 is LGHNA and CDR2 YSLEER. Trimming at V came to 3 bases and at J to 4 bases, leaving 2 bases not matched to a gene. The CDR3 totals 14 residues. Written as DNA, the CDR3 is TGCGCCAGCAGCCAGGGACAGGGGAGAGAGACCCAGTACTTC. As protein: CASSQGQGRETQYF.

Only one count was recorded for this clone. V is TRBV18 and J is TRBJ1-1; 7 bases are shared with TRBD1. Germline loops: CDR1 KGHSH, CDR2 LQKENI. V was clipped by 3 bases and J by 4 bases; unmatched bases: 8. There are 15 residues in the CDR3. CDR3 loop: CASSPIQGGGTEAFF. DNA for the CDR3: TGTGCCAGCTCACCTATCCAGGGGGGGGGCACTGAAGCTTTCTTT.

The chain joins TRBV5-1 to TRBJ1-2; perhaps TRBD1 as D (5 bases). V gave up 4 bases and J gave up 2 bases, with 9 bases separating them. This CDR3 is 13 amino acids long. Germline V gene data show CDR1 as SGHRS and CDR2 as YFSETQ. The chain's CDR3 is CASSLGENYGYTF. CDR3 in DNA: TGCGCCAGCAGCCTGGGGGAAAACTATGGCTACACCTTC.

This sequence joins TRBV19 and TRBJ1-2; a possible D gene is TRBD1 (5 bases). Germline assignment: CDR1 LNHDA and CDR2 SQIVND (reference sequence). The CDR3 consists of 14 residues. Trimming pared 3 bases from V and 5 bases from J, leaving 13 bases between. The CDR3 bases are TGTGCCAGTAGTATCGCAGGGACGGGGTATGGCTACACCTTC. Its protein product is CASSIAGTGYGYTF.

V gene TRBV7-9 combines with J gene TRBJ2-1, with D possibly matching TRBD2 (5 bases). This CDR3 contains 9 residues. V was clipped by 7 bases and J by 10 bases, with 5 bases between them. Germline V lookup: CDR1 SEHNR, CDR2 FQNEAQ (reference sequence). The DNA of the CDR3 is TGTGCCAGCACGGGGGAGCAGTTCTTC. This gives the protein CASTGEQFF.

V and J are TRBV5-5 and TRBJ1-2, with D possibly being TRBD1 (5 bases). With 3 bases removed from V and 3 bases from J, the gap between germline ends came to 18 bases. The CDR3 consists of 16 residues. CDR1 and CDR2 from the germline V gene are SGHKS and YYEKEE (reference sequence). The CDR3 DNA is TGTGCCAGCAGCTCTGGACCCCGGGACGCGGACTATGGCTACACCTTC. It translates to CASSSGPRDADYGYTF.

This clone was observed a few times. V usage is TRBV7-2 and J usage is TRBJ1-3; 9 bases align to TRBD1. With V trimmed by 5 bases and J by 0 bases, 8 bases remained unmatched. CDR3 length equals 17 residues. Germline CDR1 SGHTA, CDR2 FQGNSA. DNA for the CDR3: TGTGCCAGCAGCGATGGACAGGGGTTCTCCTCTGGAAACACCATATATTTT. It is translated as CASSDGQGFSSGNTIYF.

CDR3 in amino acids: CASSIGGNAGANVLTF. The CDR3 DNA reads as TGTGCCAGTAGTATCGGAGGGAATGCTGGGGCCAACGTCCTGACTTTC. J is TRBJ2-6 and V is TRBV19, with D perhaps TRBD2 (6 bases). The germline V gene has CDR1 LNHDA and CDR2 SQIVND (reference sequence). V was clipped by 3 bases and J by 2 bases, with 11 bases between them. There are 16 residues in the CDR3.

This chain joins TRBV6-5 and TRBJ2-1; 8 bases line up with TRBD1. Germline loops: CDR1 MNHEY, CDR2 SVGAGI. V was clipped by 6 bases and J by 2 bases; unmatched bases: 6. The CDR3 totals 15 residues. The CDR3 spells CASSQDRVTYNEQFF. The CDR3 DNA is TGTGCCAGCAGCCAGGACAGGGTGACCTACAATGAGCAGTTCTTC.

The rearrangement uses TRBV12-3 or TRBV12-4 and TRBJ2-1, with D unclear. The length of the CDR3 is 13 residues. Trimming took off 5 bases at V and 7 bases at J, with 12 bases between the two ends. The CDR3 region has the DNA TGTGCCAGCAGTCCCCAGGCTACTAATGAGCAGTTCTTC. It is translated as CASSPQATNEQFF.

The gene calls are TRBV12-3 or TRBV12-4 and TRBJ1-5; D gene uncertain. The CDR3 is 13 residues long. Trimming left V 5 bases short and J 9 bases short, with 14 bases between. CDR3: CASSGPDGLPQHF. DNA of the CDR3: TGTGCCAGCAGTGGACCGGACGGTTTGCCCCAGCATTTT.

CDR3 loop: CASSYPGAHEQYF. The CDR3 DNA sequence: TGTGCCAGCAGTTATCCGGGGGCCCACGAGCAGTACTTC. The gene calls are TRBV27 and TRBJ2-7, with D perhaps TRBD1 or TRBD2 (6 bases each). Germline lookup yields CDR1 MNHEY and CDR2 SMNVEV (reference sequence). The CDR3 loop spans 13 amino acids. V was clipped by 4 bases and J by 5 bases, with 12 bases between them.

This clone was seen a few times. The V and J genes are TRBV3-1 (or the pseudogene TRBV3-2) and TRBJ1-5; D gene unclear. The CDR3 runs to 15 residues. V lost 4 bases to trimming and J lost 0 bases, with 10 bases between them. CDR1 LGHDT and CDR2 YNNKEL come from the germline V gene (reference sequence). The CDR3 nucleotides read TGTGCCAGCAGCCTTTCCTGGGGTAGCAATCAGCCCCAGCATTTT. Translating gives CASSLSWGSNQPQHF.

The rearrangement uses TRBV3-1 (or the pseudogene TRBV3-2) and TRBJ1-3; D unresolved. The CDR3 runs 15 residues. Germline lookup yields CDR1 LGHDT and CDR2 YNNKEL (reference sequence). V lost 4 bases, J lost 5 bases, and 15 bases lay in between. Here the CDR3 reads CASSPGGSLRNTIYF. The CDR3 nucleotides are TGTGCCAGCAGCCCCGGCGGCTCCCTGCGAAACACCATATATTTT.

The rearrangement uses TRBV5-1 and TRBJ1-2, with no clear D. The CDR3 contains 14 residues. V lost 3 bases and J 3 bases, leaving 12 bases between the germline ends. Germline CDR1 SGHRS, CDR2 YFSETQ. The CDR3 DNA reads as TGCGCCAGCAGCTACGGCCCTTCAGACTATGGCTACACCTTC. As protein: CASSYGPSDYGYTF.

As regards this clone: One junction end disagrees with the germline gene, perhaps due to a read error. The chain uses TRBV6-5 and TRBJ1-2; D gene ambiguous. The CDR3 covers 13 residues. Germline V gene data show CDR1 as MNHEY and CDR2 as SVGAGI. CDR3 loop: CASRYGSYYDYTF. In DNA, the CDR3 is TGTGCCAGCCGTTACGGCAGCTACTATGACTACACCTTC.

CDR3 region: CASSLRQGGTGELFF. CDR3 coding DNA: TGTGCCAGCAGCTTGCGACAGGGAGGCACCGGGGAGCTGTTTTTT. The chain has TRBV11-2 and TRBJ2-2, with a tentative D call TRBD1 (7 bases). CDR3 length: 15 residues. The ends were cut back, 3 bases at V and 4 bases at J, with 12 bases in the middle. Germline V gene sequence: CDR1 SGHAT, CDR2 FQNNGV.

V gene TRBV3-1 (or the pseudogene TRBV3-2) combines with J gene TRBJ2-5, with TRBD1 matching over 9 bases. CDR1 is LGHDT, CDR2 YNNKEL, per germline (reference sequence). The CDR3 length is 14 residues. The V and J ends lost 5 bases and 3 bases, in that order; junction bases with no gene match: 4. The CDR3 region is CASSSGQGKETQYF. CDR3 nucleotides: TGTGCCAGCAGCTCCGGACAGGGGAAAGAGACCCAGTACTTC.